This TCR beta chain was identified during a study of T cell clonotyping in hematopoietic cell transplantation. Whole-study findings and limits: Pathologically expanded recipient clonotypes increased progressively from day 30 to day 180 as diversity fell. Graft donor and pretransplant recipient Inverse Simpson Index values predicted broader posttransplant TCR diversity. Cells were unsorted, so CD4 and CD8 contributions were not separated. At the given depth, recipient repertoires were over 97% de novo clonotypes.

Trimming removed 6 bases at V and 3 bases at J, with 8 bases between. Germline V lookup: CDR1 LNHDA, CDR2 SQIVND (reference sequence). This CDR3 is 12 amino acids long. Method: immunoSEQ multiplex PCR; TCRdb's copy keeps in-frame clones and lacks some. Of 10,000 to 15,000 clones listed, about nine tenths are singletons. This clone was seen just once. Its antigen is currently unknown. The origin of this receptor is a man aged 30-40 years in good health. Some clones in this sample may be carry-over from other donors' samples. The material sequenced was peripheral blood mononuclear cells. The chain combines TRBV19 with TRBJ1-2; D possibly corresponds to TRBD1 (5 bases). The CDR3 protein is CASSQGDYGYTF. The DNA for the CDR3 is TGTGCCAGTAGCCAGGGAGACTATGGCTACACCTTC.